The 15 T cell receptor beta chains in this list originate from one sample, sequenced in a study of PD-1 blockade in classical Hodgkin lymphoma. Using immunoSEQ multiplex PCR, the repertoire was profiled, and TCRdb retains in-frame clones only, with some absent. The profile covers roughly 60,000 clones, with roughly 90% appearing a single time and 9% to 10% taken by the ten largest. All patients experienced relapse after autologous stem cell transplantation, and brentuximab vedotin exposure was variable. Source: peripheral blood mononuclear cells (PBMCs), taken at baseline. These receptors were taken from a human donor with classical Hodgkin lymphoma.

CDR3 nucleotides: TGTGCCAGCAGCTTAAGCACAGATACGCAGTATTTT. This codes for CASSLSTDTQYF. The chain is built from TRBV13 and TRBJ2-3; D not resolved. This CDR3 is 12 amino acids long. Germline values: CDR1 PRHDT, CDR2 FYEKMQ (reference sequence). With 2 bases removed from V and 0 bases from J, the gap between germline ends came to 0 bases.

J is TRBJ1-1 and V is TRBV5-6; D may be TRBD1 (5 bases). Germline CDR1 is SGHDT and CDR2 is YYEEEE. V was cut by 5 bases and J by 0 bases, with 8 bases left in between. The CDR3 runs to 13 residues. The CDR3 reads CASRGTMNTEAFF. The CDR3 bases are TGTGCCAGCAGAGGGACCATGAACACTGAAGCTTTCTTT. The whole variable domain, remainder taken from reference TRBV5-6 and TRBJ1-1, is DAGVTQSPTHLIKTRGQQVTLRCSPKSGHDTVSWYQQALGQGPQFIFQYYEEEERQRGNFPDRFSGHQFPNYSSELNVNALLLGDSALYLCASRGTMNTEAFFGQGTRLTVV.

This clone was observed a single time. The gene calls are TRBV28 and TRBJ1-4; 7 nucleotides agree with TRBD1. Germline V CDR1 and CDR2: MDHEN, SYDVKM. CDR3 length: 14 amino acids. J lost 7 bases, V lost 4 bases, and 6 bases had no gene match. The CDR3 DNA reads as TGTGCCAGCAGTTGGTCGACAGGGCGTGAAAAACTGTTTTTT. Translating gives CASSWSTGREKLFF. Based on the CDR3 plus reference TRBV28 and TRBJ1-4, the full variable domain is DVKVTQSSRYLVKRTGEKVFLECVQDMDHENMFWYRQDPGLGLRLIYFSYDVKMKEKGDIPEGYSVSREKKERFSLILESASTNQTSMYLCASSWSTGREKLFFGSGTQLSVL.

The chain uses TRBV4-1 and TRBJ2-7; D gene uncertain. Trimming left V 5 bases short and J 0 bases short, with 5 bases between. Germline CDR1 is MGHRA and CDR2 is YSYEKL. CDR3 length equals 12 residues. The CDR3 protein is CASSSSSYEQYF. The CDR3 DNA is TGCGCCAGCAGCTCTAGCTCCTACGAGCAGTACTTC.

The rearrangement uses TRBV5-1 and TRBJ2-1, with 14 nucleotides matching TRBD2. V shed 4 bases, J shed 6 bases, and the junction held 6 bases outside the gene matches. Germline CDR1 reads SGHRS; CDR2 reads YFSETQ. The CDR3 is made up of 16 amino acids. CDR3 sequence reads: CASSLAGTSGSNEQFF. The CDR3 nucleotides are TGCGCCAGCAGCCTGGCCGGGACTAGCGGGAGCAATGAGCAGTTCTTC.

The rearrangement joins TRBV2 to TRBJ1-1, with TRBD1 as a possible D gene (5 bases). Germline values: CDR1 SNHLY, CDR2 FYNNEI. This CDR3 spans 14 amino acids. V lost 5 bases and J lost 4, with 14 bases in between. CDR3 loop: CASSLRTGGTEAFF. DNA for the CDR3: TGTGCCAGCAGTCTGCGGACCGGGGGCACTGAAGCTTTCTTT.

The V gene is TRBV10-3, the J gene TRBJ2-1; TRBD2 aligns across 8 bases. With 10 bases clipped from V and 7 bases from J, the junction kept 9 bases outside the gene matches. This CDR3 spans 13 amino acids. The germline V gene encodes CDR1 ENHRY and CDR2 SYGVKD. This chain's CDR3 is CATGAGGHNEQFF. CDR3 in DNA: TGTGCCACGGGGGCGGGAGGTCATAATGAGCAGTTCTTC.

CDR3: CASSFLAGGTDTQYF. The CDR3 bases are TGTGCCAGCAGTTTTCTAGCGGGTGGGACAGATACGCAGTATTTT. The gene calls are TRBV27 and TRBJ2-3, with 8 bases that match TRBD2. The J segment lost 3 bases and the V segment lost 3 bases, leaving 5 bases of the junction unmatched. The CDR3 covers 15 residues. The V gene's germline CDR1 is MNHEY and CDR2 SMNVEV (reference sequence).

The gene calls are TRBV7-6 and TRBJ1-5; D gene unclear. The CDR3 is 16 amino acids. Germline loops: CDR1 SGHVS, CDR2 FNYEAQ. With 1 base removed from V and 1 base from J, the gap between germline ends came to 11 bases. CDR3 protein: CASSLGGGLSNQPQHF. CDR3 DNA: TGTGCCAGCAGCTTAGGCGGAGGGTTAAGCAATCAGCCCCAGCATTTT. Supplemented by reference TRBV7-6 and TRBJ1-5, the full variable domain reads GAGVSQSPRYKVTKRGQDVALRCDPISGHVSLYWYRQALGQGPEFLTYFNYEAQQDKSGLPNDRFSAERPEGSISTLTIQRTEQRDSAMYRCASSLGGGLSNQPQHFGDGTRLSIL.

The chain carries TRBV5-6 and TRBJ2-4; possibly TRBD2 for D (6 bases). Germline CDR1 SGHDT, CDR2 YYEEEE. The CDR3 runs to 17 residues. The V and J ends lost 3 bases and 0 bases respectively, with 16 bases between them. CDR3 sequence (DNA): TGTGCCAGCAGCTGGGGTGCAGCGGGCGTAGCCAAAAACATTCAGTACTTC. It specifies CASSWGAAGVAKNIQYF.

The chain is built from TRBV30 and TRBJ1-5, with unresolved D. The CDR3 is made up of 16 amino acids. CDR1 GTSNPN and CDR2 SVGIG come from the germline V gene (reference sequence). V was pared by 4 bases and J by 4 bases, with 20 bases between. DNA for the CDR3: TGTGCCTGGACCGCGCAGGATGGGGTGGTTAATCAGCCCCAGCATTTT. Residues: CAWTAQDGVVNQPQHF.

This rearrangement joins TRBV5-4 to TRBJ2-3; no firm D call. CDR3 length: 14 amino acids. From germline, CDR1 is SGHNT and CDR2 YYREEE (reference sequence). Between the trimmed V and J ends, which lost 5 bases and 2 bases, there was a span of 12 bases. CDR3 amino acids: CASSKVQITDTQYF. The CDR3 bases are TGTGCCAGCAGTAAGGTACAGATCACAGATACGCAGTATTTT.

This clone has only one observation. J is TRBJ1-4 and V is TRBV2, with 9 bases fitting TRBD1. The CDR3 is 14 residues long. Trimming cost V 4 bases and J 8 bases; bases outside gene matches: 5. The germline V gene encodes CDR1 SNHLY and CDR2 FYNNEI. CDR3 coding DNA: TGTGCCAGCAGTGTGAGACAGGGGGTCGAAAAACTGTTTTTT. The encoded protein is CASSVRQGVEKLFF.

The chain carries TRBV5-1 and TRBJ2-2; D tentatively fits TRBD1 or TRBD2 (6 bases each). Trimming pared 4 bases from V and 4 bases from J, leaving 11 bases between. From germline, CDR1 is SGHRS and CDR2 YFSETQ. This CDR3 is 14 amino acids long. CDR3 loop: CASSAGHSTGELFF. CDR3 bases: TGCGCCAGCAGCGCGGGACATAGCACCGGGGAGCTGTTTTTT.

The CDR3 loop reads CASKGQGYNEQFF. CDR3 nucleotide sequence: TGTGCCAGTAAGGGACAGGGATACAATGAGCAGTTCTTC. The chain joins TRBV19 to TRBJ2-1; TRBD1 aligns across 9 bases. This CDR3 is built from 13 residues. J lost 4 bases, V lost 7 bases, and 2 bases had no gene match. In germline, CDR1 is LNHDA, CDR2 SQIVND (reference sequence).